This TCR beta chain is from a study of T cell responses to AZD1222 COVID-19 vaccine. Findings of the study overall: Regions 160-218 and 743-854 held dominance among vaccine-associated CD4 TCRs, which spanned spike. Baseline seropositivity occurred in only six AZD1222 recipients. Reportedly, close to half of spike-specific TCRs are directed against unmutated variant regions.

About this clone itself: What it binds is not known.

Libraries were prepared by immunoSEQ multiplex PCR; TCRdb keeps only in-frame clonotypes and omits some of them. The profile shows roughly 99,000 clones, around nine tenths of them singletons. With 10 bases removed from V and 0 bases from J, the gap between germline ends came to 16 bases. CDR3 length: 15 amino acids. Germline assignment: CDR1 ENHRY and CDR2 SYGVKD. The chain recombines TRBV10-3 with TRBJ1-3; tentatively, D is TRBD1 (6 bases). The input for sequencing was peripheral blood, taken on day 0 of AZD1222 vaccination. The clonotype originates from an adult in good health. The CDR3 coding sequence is TGTGCCACCCGGCCCAACAGGGACTCTGGAAACACCATATATTTT. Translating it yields CATRPNRDSGNTIYF.